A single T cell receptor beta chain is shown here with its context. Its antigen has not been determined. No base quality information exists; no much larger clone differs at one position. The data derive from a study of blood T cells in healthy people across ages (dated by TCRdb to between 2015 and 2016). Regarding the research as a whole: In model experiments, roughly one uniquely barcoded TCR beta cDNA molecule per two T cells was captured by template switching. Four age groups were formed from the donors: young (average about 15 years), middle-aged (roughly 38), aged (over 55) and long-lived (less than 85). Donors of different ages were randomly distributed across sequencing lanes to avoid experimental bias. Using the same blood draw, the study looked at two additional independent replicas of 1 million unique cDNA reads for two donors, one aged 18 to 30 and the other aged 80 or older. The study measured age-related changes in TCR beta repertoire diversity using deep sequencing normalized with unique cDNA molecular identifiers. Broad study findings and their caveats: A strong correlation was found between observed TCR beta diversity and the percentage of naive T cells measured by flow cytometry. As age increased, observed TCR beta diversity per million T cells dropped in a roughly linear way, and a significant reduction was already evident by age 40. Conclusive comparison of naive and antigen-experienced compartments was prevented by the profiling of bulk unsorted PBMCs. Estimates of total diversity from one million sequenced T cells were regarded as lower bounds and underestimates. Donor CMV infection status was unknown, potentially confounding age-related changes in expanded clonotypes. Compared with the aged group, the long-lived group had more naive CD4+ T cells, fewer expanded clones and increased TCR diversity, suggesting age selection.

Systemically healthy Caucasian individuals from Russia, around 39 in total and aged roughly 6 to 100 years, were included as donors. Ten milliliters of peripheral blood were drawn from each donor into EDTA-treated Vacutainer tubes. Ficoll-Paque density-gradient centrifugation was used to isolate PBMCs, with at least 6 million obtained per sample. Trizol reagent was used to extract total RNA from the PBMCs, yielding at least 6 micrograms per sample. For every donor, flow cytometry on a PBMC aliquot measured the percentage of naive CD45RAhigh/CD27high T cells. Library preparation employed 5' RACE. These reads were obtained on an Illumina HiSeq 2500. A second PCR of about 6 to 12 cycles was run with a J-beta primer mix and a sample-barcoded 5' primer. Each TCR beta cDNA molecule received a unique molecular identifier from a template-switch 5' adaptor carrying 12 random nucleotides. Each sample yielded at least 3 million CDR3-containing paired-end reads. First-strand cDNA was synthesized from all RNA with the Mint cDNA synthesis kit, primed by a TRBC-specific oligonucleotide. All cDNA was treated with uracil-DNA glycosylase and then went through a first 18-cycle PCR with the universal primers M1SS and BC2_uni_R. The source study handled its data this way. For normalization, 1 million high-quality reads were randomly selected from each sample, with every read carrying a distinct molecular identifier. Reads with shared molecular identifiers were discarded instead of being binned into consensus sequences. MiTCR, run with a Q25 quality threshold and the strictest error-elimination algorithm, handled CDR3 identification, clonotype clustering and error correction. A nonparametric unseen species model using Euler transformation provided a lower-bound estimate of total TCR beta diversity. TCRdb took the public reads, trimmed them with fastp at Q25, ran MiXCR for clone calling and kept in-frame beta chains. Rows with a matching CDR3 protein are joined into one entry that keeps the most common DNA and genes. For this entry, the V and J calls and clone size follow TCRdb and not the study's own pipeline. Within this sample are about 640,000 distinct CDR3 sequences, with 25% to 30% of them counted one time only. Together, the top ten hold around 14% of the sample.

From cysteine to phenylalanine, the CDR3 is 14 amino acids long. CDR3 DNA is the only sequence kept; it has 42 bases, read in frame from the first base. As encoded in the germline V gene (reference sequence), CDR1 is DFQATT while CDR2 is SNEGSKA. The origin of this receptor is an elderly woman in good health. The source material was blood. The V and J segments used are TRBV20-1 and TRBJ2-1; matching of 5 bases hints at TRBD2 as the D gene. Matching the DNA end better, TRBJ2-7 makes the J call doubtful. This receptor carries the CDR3 CSARTASSYNEQYF. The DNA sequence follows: TGCAGTGCTAGGACTGCTAGCTCCTACAATGAGCAGTACTTC.